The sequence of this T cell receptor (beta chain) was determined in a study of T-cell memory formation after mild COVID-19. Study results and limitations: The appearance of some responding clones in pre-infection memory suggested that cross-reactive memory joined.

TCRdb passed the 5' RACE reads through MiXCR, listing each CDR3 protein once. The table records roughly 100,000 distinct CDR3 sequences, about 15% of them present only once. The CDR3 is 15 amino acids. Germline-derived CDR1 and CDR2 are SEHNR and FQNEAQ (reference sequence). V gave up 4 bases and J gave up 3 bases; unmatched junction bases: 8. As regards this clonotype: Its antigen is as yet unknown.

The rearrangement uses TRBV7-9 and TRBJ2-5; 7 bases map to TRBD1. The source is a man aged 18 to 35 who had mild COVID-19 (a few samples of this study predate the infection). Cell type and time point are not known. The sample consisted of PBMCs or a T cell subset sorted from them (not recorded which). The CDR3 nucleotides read TGTGCCAGCAGCTCTACGACAGGGATTAAAGAGACCCAGTACTTC. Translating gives CASSSTTGIKETQYF.